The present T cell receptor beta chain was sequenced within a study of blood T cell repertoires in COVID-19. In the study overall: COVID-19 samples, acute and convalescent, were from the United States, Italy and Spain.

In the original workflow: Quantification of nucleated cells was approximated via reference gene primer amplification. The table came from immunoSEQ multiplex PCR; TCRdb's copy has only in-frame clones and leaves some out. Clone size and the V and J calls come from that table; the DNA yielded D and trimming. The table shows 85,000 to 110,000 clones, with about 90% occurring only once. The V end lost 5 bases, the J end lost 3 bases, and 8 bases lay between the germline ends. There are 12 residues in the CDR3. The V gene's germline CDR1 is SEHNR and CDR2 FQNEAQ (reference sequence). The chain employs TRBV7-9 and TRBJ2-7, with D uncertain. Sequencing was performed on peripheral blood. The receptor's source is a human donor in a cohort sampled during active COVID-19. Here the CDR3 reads CASSQVGYEQYF. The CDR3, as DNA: TGTGCCAGCAGCCAGGTAGGCTACGAGCAGTACTTC.